The sequence of this T cell receptor (beta chain) was determined in a study of shared T cell receptors in the human thymus. This clone appeared once. The CDR3 runs 16 residues. V shed 3 bases and J 4 bases; nucleotides not matched to a gene: 6. CDR1 is MNHEY, CDR2 SMNVEV, per germline (reference sequence). The table came from immunoSEQ multiplex PCR; TCRdb's copy has only in-frame clones and leaves some out. The data contain roughly 560,000 clones, approximately 80% of them singletons. This sample also appeared in a second study, on human thymus T cells. Per that study: The source of the thymus tissue was resections taken during corrective heart surgery. There appeared to be biased usage of V and J genes in thymic and blood repertoires. Related reports documented highly overlapping thymic repertoires among unrelated individuals.

The J gene is TRBJ2-7, the V gene TRBV27; the match to TRBD2 covers 13 bases. The sequence derives from a boy under two years old with a congenital heart defect. Sequenced: thymocytes. DNA for the CDR3: TGTGCCAGCAGTTTGATGGGACTAGCGGGATTTTACGAGCAGTACTTC. This codes for CASSLMGLAGFYEQYF.